Presented here are 10 T cell receptor beta chains from one specimen sequenced in a study of cytomegalovirus exposure and HLA in healthy donors. Produced via immunoSEQ multiplex PCR; TCRdb's table is partial and in-frame only. The table has over 100,000 clones, about 95% seen once. What was sequenced was PBMCs. Source of these receptors: a woman aged 18 to 35 in good health and CMV-seronegative.

This chain connects TRBV7-3 to TRBJ2-5, with D unclear. Trimming removed 2 bases from V and 2 bases from J, with 6 bases in between. Germline assignment: CDR1 SGHTA and CDR2 FQGTGA. The CDR3 covers 13 residues. The DNA of the CDR3 is TGTGCCAGCAGCTTACGCAGGCAAGAGACCCAGTACTTC. Residues: CASSLRRQETQYF.

The V gene is TRBV20-1, the J gene TRBJ1-2; D is ambiguous. Trimming removed 5 bases from V and 0 bases from J, with 4 bases in between. Germline CDR1 reads DFQATT; CDR2 reads SNEGSKA (reference sequence). This CDR3 spans 11 amino acids. CDR3 in amino acids: CSAFTNYGYTF. The DNA of the CDR3 is TGCAGTGCTTTCACTAACTATGGCTACACCTTC.

The chain joins TRBV9 to TRBJ2-1; D is possibly TRBD1 (6 bases). Trimming took off 3 bases at V and 2 bases at J, with 15 bases between the two ends. This CDR3 region has 16 residues. CDR1 is SGDLS, CDR2 YYNGEE, per germline. The CDR3 spells CASSARQEITYNEQFF. The CDR3, as DNA: TGTGCCAGCAGCGCTCGACAGGAAATAACCTACAATGAGCAGTTCTTC. Full variable domain (remainder filled in from reference TRBV9 and TRBJ2-1): DSGVTQTPKHLITATGQRVTLRCSPRSGDLSVYWYQQSLDQGLQFLIQYYNGEERAKGNILERFSAQQFPDLHSELNLSSLELGDSALYFCASSARQEITYNEQFFGPGTRLTVL.

The chain couples TRBV7-2 to TRBJ2-7; 9 bases align to TRBD2. V lost 0 bases to trimming and J lost 7 bases; unmatched junction nucleotides: 7. The CDR3 runs 15 residues. Germline V gene data show CDR1 as SGHTA and CDR2 as FQGNSA. DNA of the CDR3: TGTGCCAGCAGCTTAGCGGTAGCGGGAGTTGGGGAGCAGTACTTC. Its translation: CASSLAVAGVGEQYF.

This rearrangement joins TRBV19 to TRBJ2-3; 7 bases are shared with TRBD2. The CDR3 is made up of 14 amino acids. V lost 3 bases, J lost 3 bases, and 3 bases stayed unmatched. Germline CDR1 LNHDA, CDR2 SQIVND (reference sequence). The CDR3: CASSIMGGTDTQYF. CDR3 nucleotides: TGTGCCAGTAGTATTATGGGGGGGACAGATACGCAGTATTTT.

The chain couples TRBV6-5 to TRBJ2-3, with D possibly TRBD1 on 6 matching bases. The V gene lost 6 bases and the J gene lost 1 base, with 14 bases spanning the gap. Germline values: CDR1 MNHEY, CDR2 SVGAGI. This CDR3 has 15 amino acids. The CDR3 is CASRLQGSRTDTQYF. The CDR3 nucleotides are TGTGCCAGCAGGTTACAGGGTTCTCGCACAGATACGCAGTATTTT.

This clone was recorded only once. This chain links TRBV6-1 with TRBJ2-3; tentatively, D is TRBD1 (6 bases). This CDR3 contains 18 residues. Germline values: CDR1 MNHNS, CDR2 SASEGT. Trimming pared 0 bases from V and 2 bases from J, leaving 18 bases between. The DNA of the CDR3 is TGTGCCAGCAGTGAAGCGAGGCGATTGGACAGACTCACAGATACGCAGTATTTT. This codes for CASSEARRLDRLTDTQYF.

V usage is TRBV5-3 and J usage is TRBJ2-5; D is ambiguous. TRBV5-3 is marked as an open reading frame, function uncertain. Trimming took off 5 bases at V and 5 bases at J, with 16 bases between the two ends. CDR3 length: 14 residues. CDR3 sequence (DNA): TGTGCCAGAAGTATCGCGGTACCGAGGGAGACCCAGTACTTC. Its protein is CARSIAVPRETQYF.

The J gene is TRBJ2-3, the V gene TRBV29-1, with 9 nucleotides matching TRBD1. Germline trimming cut 5 bases from V and 3 bases from J; bases unmatched to any gene: 12. Germline values: CDR1 SQVTM, CDR2 ANQGSEA. The CDR3 is made up of 16 amino acids. This CDR3 is CSVQTIRDRETDTQYF. For the CDR3, the DNA is TGCAGCGTTCAAACTATCCGGGACAGGGAAACAGATACGCAGTATTTT.

The genes are TRBV19 and TRBJ1-2; 8 bases line up with TRBD1. In germline, CDR1 is LNHDA, CDR2 SQIVND (reference sequence). The junction had 2 bases not matched to a gene; V was cut back by 4 bases and J by 7 bases. This CDR3 has 12 amino acids. The CDR3 DNA reads as TGTGCCAGTAGTACAGGGGGCAGTGGCTACACCTTC. It translates to CASSTGGSGYTF.